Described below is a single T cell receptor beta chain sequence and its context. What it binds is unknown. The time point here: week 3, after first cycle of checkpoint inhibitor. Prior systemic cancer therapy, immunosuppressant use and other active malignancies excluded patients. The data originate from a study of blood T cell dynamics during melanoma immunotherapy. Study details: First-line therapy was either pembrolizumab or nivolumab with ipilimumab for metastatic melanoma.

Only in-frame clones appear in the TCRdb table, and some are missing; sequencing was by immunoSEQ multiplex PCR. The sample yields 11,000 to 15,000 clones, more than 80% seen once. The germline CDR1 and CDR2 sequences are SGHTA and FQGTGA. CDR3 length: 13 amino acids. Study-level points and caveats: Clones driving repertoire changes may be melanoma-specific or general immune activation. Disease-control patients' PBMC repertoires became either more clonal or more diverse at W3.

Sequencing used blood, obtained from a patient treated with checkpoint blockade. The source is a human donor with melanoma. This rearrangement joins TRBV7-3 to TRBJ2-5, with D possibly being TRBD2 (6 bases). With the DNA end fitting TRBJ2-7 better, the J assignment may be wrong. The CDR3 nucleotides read TGTGCCAGCAGCTTTTTAGCGGACTACGAGCAGTACTTC. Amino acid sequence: CASSFLADYEQYF.